Listed below are T cell receptor beta chains from one sample, sequenced in a study of siplizumab effects on memory and regulatory T cells. Some clones are missing from TCRdb's copy, which holds only in-frame ones; the method was immunoSEQ multiplex PCR. The table shows approximately 100,000 clones, with over 90% occurring only once. Material for sequencing was non-Treg CD4+ T cells sorted from blood. These receptors were obtained from a human donor in good health. The CDR3 runs from the conserved cysteine through the conserved F or W. The D gene is left open where the match is weak. Clone size, where shown, is once, few, many, or a class for clones that have expanded.

clone_size j_call v_call d_call cdr3_aa cdr3_nt
NA TRBJ2-7 TRBV9 TRBD2 CASSVGSSGSTREQYF TGTGCCAGCAGCGTAGGATCTAGCGGGAGTACTCGGGAGCAGTACTTC
NA TRBJ1-1 TRBV28 NA CASRLPGQRAFF TGTGCCAGCAGGCTCCCGGGACAACGAGCTTTCTTT
NA TRBJ2-1 TRBV2 NA CASSWFGGTYNEQFF TGTGCCAGCAGCTGGTTCGGCGGGACCTACAATGAGCAGTTCTTC
NA TRBJ2-5 TRBV13 NA CASSLSGQQETQYF TGTGCCAGCAGCCTATCAGGACAGCAAGAGACCCAGTACTTC
NA TRBJ2-5 TRBV5-4 NA CASSFGAAEKETQYF TGTGCCAGCAGCTTTGGAGCAGCGGAAAAAGAGACCCAGTACTTC
once TRBJ1-5 TRBV30 TRBD1 CAWRDRGEQPQHF TGTGCCTGGAGGGACAGGGGAGAGCAGCCCCAGCATTTT
NA TRBJ2-7 TRBV7-8 NA CASSLVRGFTYEQYF TGTGCCAGCAGCTTAGTCAGGGGATTTACCTACGAGCAGTACTTC
NA TRBJ1-4 TRBV10-3 TRBD1 CAISEAGGDWEKLFF TGTGCCATCAGTGAGGCAGGGGGGGATTGGGAAAAACTGTTTTTT
once TRBJ2-7 TRBV6-1 NA CASSRGRSSYEQYF TGTGCCAGCAGTCGGGGACGTAGCTCCTACGAGCAGTACTTC
NA TRBJ2-7 TRBV5-4 TRBD2 CASSLEGLAGVREQYF TGTGCCAGCAGCTTGGAGGGACTAGCGGGAGTCCGCGAGCAGTACTTC
NA TRBJ2-5 TRBV9 NA CASSEGNRGTQYF TGTGCCAGCAGCGAGGGGAACCGGGGGACCCAGTACTTC
NA TRBJ1-5 TRBV19 NA CASSIGGQVRYSNQPQHF TGTGCCAGTAGTATAGGGGGACAAGTGAGATATAGCAATCAGCCCCAGCATTTT
few TRBJ1-2 TRBV2 TRBD1 CASRTGGGGYTF TGTGCCAGCAGAACAGGGGGCGGAGGCTACACCTTC
NA TRBJ2-2 TRBV29-1 NA CSVALGVVGELFF TGCAGCGTCGCATTGGGCGTTGTCGGGGAGCTGTTTTTT
NA TRBJ2-7 TRBV5-1 TRBD1 CASSPGTAYEQYF TGCGCCAGCAGCCCGGGGACAGCCTACGAGCAGTACTTC
NA TRBJ2-1 TRBV7-3 TRBD1 CASSSGTVPGQFF TGTGCCAGCAGCTCCGGGACAGTTCCAGGGCAGTTCTTC
NA TRBJ2-3 TRBV5-1 NA CASSWTDSTDTQYF TGCGCCAGCAGCTGGACCGACAGCACAGATACGCAGTATTTT
NA TRBJ1-5 TRBV2 NA CASSEGTRRNQPQHF TGTGCCAGCAGTGAAGGGACGAGGCGCAATCAGCCCCAGCATTTT
NA TRBJ1-6 TRBV6-1 NA CASSEVGDSPLHF TGTGCCAGCAGTGAAGTGGGGGATTCACCCCTCCACTTT
NA TRBJ2-5 TRBV10-1 NA CASSETGLGETQYF TGCGCCAGCAGTGAGACGGGGTTGGGGGAGACCCAGTACTTC
NA TRBJ2-2 TRBV18 NA CASSPRTGELFF TGTGCCAGCTCACCTCGTACCGGGGAGCTGTTTTTT
NA TRBJ1-1 TRBV7-8 TRBD1 CASSFGTGVMNTEAFF TGTGCCAGCAGCTTCGGGACAGGGGTCATGAACACTGAAGCTTTCTTT
NA TRBJ1-4 TRBV28 NA CASSPRRLGNEKLFF TGTGCCAGCAGTCCCCGAAGACTGGGAAATGAAAAACTGTTTTTT
NA TRBJ2-5 TRBV30 TRBD2 CAWSGTSGRKETQYF TGTGCCTGGAGTGGGACTAGCGGGAGGAAGGAGACCCAGTACTTC
once TRBJ1-1 TRBV6-5 NA CASSWAGVVTEAFF TGTGCCAGCAGTTGGGCCGGCGTAGTCACTGAAGCTTTCTTT
few TRBJ1-5 TRBV19 NA CASSTSGERQPQHF TGTGCCAGTAGTACCTCAGGGGAGAGGCAGCCCCAGCATTTT
NA TRBJ2-2 TRBV4-3 NA CASSQEGGGPYTGELFF TGCGCCAGCAGCCAAGAGGGGGGCGGCCCTTACACCGGGGAGCTGTTTTTT
NA TRBJ2-7 TRBV7-9 TRBD1 CASSPSEGTGRF TGTGCCAGCAGCCCTTCTGAAGGGACAGGGAGATTC
few TRBJ1-1 TRBV19 NA CASSFPRGNTEAFF TGTGCCAGTAGTTTCCCGAGGGGGAACACTGAAGCTTTCTTT
NA TRBJ2-1 TRBV6-6 TRBD2 CASSYSRGSSYNEQFF TGTGCCAGCAGTTACTCGCGCGGGAGCTCCTACAATGAGCAGTTCTTC
NA TRBJ2-6 TRBV30 NA CAWGQRANVLTF TGTGCCTGGGGCCAGAGGGCCAACGTCCTGACTTTC
NA TRBJ1-5 TRBV25-1 NA CASSLGQYNQPQHF TGTGCCAGCAGCCTAGGACAGTACAATCAGCCCCAGCATTTT
NA TRBJ1-1 TRBV19 TRBD1 CASSATGRNTEAFF TGTGCCAGTAGTGCGACAGGGAGGAACACTGAAGCTTTCTTT
NA TRBJ1-1 TRBV9 NA CASSYGTVNTEAFF TGTGCCAGCAGCTACGGGACGGTGAACACTGAAGCTTTCTTT
once TRBJ2-5 TRBV27 TRBD1 CASRETGEETQYF TGTGCCAGCAGAGAGACAGGGGAAGAGACCCAGTACTTC
NA TRBJ2-3 TRBV18 NA CASSPRGGGTDTQYF TGTGCCAGCTCACCACGCGGAGGAGGCACAGATACGCAGTATTTT
few TRBJ1-1 TRBV30 NA CAWSGGVNTEAFF TGTGCCTGGAGTGGAGGAGTGAACACTGAAGCTTTCTTT
NA TRBJ1-2 TRBV30 NA CALLGDIYGYTF TGTGCCCTCCTCGGGGACATCTATGGCTACACCTTC
NA TRBJ2-1 TRBV5-1 TRBD2 CASSPRSGRGNEQFF TGCGCCAGCAGCCCCAGGAGCGGGAGGGGTAATGAGCAGTTCTTC
NA TRBJ2-5 TRBV4-2 TRBD1 CASSLQGEQRETQYF TGTGCCAGCAGCCTGCAGGGGGAGCAACGAGAGACCCAGTACTTC
once TRBJ2-3 TRBV29-1 NA CSVGTPLDTQYF TGCAGCGTGGGGACCCCGTTAGATACGCAGTATTTT
few TRBJ2-3 TRBV7-2 NA CASSLQGDTQYF TGTGCCAGCAGCCTACAGGGAGATACGCAGTATTTT